This TCR beta chain appears in the sequencing data of a study of PD-1 blockade in mismatch repair-deficient tumors. This CDR3 region has 17 residues. V lost 2 bases, J lost 2 bases, and 9 bases stayed unmatched. Germline values: CDR1 SGHDN, CDR2 FVKESK. Profiled with immunoSEQ multiplex PCR; TCRdb holds only in-frame clones, not every one. The sample has roughly 50,000 clones, roughly 75% seen once. The sequencing here drew on peripheral blood, taken 4 weeks after starting pembrolizumab. This TCR was recovered from an adult with mismatch repair-deficient cancer. The rearrangement uses TRBV14 and TRBJ2-7; the match to TRBD2 covers 10 bases. CDR3: CASSQMTGTSVAYEQYF. The CDR3 DNA sequence: TGTGCCAGCAGCCAAATGACCGGGACTAGCGTTGCCTACGAGCAGTACTTC.